This T cell receptor (beta chain) was profiled in a study of T cell changes during pregnancy in multiple sclerosis. Germline CDR1 and CDR2: MNHEY and SMNVEV (reference sequence). V lost 1 base to trimming and J lost 0 bases, with 13 bases between them. This CDR3 contains 16 residues. TCRdb's table, derived via immunoSEQ multiplex PCR, lists solely in-frame clones and lacks some. The sample lists around 95,000 clones, 92% occurring once. The chain recombines TRBV27 with TRBJ2-7; D may be TRBD1 (6 bases). Sequenced material: peripheral blood, taken after pregnancy. The sequence was obtained from a female donor with multiple sclerosis, enrolled in a pregnancy study. The CDR3 spells CASSLYGRGSSYEQYF. DNA for the CDR3: TGTGCCAGCAGTTTATATGGCAGGGGATCCTCCTACGAGCAGTACTTC.